This is a list of T cell receptor beta chains from one sample in a study of response to subunit inactivated influenza vaccine. Using its own MiXCR run on the RT-PCR reads, TCRdb lists one record per CDR3 protein. The sample records hundreds of thousands of distinct CDR3 sequences, around 8% being singletons. This specimen consisted of PBMCs from blood, obtained around 25 months after vaccination. These receptors were obtained from a man aged 45 to 70 who received an inactivated influenza vaccine. Both conserved end residues are part of each CDR3. The D gene is left open where the match is weak. Only some rows state a clone size, as once, few, many or a class for expanded clones.

D	length	J	size	V	DNA	CDR3
-	15	TRBJ2-2	few	TRBV3-1	TGTGCCAGCAGCCAAGGGGCTTTTAGCGCCGGGGAGCTGTTTTTT	CASSQGAFSAGELFF
-	11	TRBJ2-3	-	TRBV3-1	TGTGCCAGCGCGGGGACAGATACGCAGTATTTT	CASAGTDTQYF
TRBD2	14	TRBJ2-1	many	TRBV11-2	TGTGCCAGCAGCTTTAGCGGGAGTAGGGATGAGCAGTTCTTC	CASSFSGSRDEQFF
-	13	TRBJ2-7	many	TRBV21-1	TGTGCCAGCAGTAGACAGGTCAACTACGAGCAGTACTTC	CASSRQVNYEQYF
-	13	TRBJ2-7	-	TRBV7-8	TGTGCCAGCAGCTTAGCCCCCGCTCAGGAGCAGTACTTC	CASSLAPAQEQYF
-	13	TRBJ1-2	-	TRBV24-1	TGTGCCACCAGTGAGACCGGGAACTATGGCTACACCTTC	CATSETGNYGYTF
TRBD2	15	TRBJ2-7	-	TRBV7-9	TGTGCCAGCAGTCCGAGACTAGCGGGGGACTACGAGCAGTACTTC	CASSPRLAGDYEQYF
-	13	TRBJ2-3	-	TRBV18	TGTGCCAGCTCACCATACGTTTCAGATACGCAGTATTTT	CASSPYVSDTQYF
-	18	TRBJ2-5	few	TRBV12-3/TRBV12-4	TGTGCCAGCAGTTCACATCTAGGGAAGGCTGAAAAAGGAGAGACCCAGTACTTC	CASSSHLGKAEKGETQYF
-	15	TRBJ2-7	-	TRBV9	TGTGCCAGCAGCGTCGGACAGACGAGCGTCTACGAGCAGTACTTC	CASSVGQTSVYEQYF
-	13	TRBJ2-7	-	TRBV11-2	TGTGCCAGCAGCTTAACCTCGGGGGACGGGAAGTACTTC	CASSLTSGDGKYF
TRBD1	14	TRBJ1-4	few	TRBV12-3/TRBV12-4	TGTGCCAGCAGCCGACAGGGAACTAATGAAAAACTGTTTTTT	CASSRQGTNEKLFF
TRBD2	16	TRBJ2-1	-	TRBV2	TGTGCCAGCAGTGAGCCGACTAGCGGGGGGCACAATGAGCAGTTCTTC	CASSEPTSGGHNEQFF
-	14	TRBJ1-5	many	TRBV20-1	TGCAGTGCTAGAGGACATTATAGCAATCAGCCCCAGCATTTT	CSARGHYSNQPQHF
-	14	TRBJ2-7	-	TRBV7-6	TGTGCCAGCAGCCGGGACACGAACTCCTACGAGCAGTACTTC	CASSRDTNSYEQYF
-	13	TRBJ2-5	-	TRBV3-1	TGTGCCAGCAGCCAAGATCGTGGAAAGACCCAGTACTTC	CASSQDRGKTQYF
TRBD1	16	TRBJ2-7	few	TRBV24-1	TGTGCCACCAGTGATCCTACCGGGACAGGGGCGGACGAGCAGTACTTC	CATSDPTGTGADEQYF
TRBD2	16	TRBJ2-1	-	TRBV10-2	TGCGCCAGCAAGGGACTAGCGGGGGAGAACTACAATGAGCAGTTCTTC	CASKGLAGENYNEQFF
-	12	TRBJ1-6	-	TRBV20-1	TGCAGTGCTAGACCCGGTAATTCACCCCTCCACTTT	CSARPGNSPLHF
-	12	TRBJ2-5	-	TRBV20-1	TGCAGTGCTATCGGACTCCAAGAGACCCAGTACTTC	CSAIGLQETQYF
TRBD1	14	TRBJ1-2	few	TRBV5-6	TGTGCCAGCAGCTCCGACAGGGTGGAAGGTGGCTACACCTTC	CASSSDRVEGGYTF
-	17	TRBJ1-2	-	TRBV5-6	TGTGCCAGCAGCCCGGACCCGGACACCCACCCGTACTATGGCTACACCTTC	CASSPDPDTHPYYGYTF
-	15	TRBJ2-1	many	TRBV15	TGTGCCACCAGCAGATCGGACAGAGCCTACAATGAGCAGTTCTTC	CATSRSDRAYNEQFF
-	16	TRBJ2-2	few	TRBV6-2/TRBV6-3	TGTGCCAGCAGTGTCAGGGGGGCTAGGATCACCGGGGAGCTGTTTTTT	CASSVRGARITGELFF
-	17	TRBJ1-1	-	TRBV3-1	TGTGCCAGCAGCCAAGATTGGCGGCAGGGACGGAACACTGAAGCTTTCTTT	CASSQDWRQGRNTEAFF
TRBD1	15	TRBJ1-1	many	TRBV5-1	TGCGCCAGCAGCAGTTCGACAGGGAGTAGGTCTGAAGCTTTCTTT	CASSSSTGSRSEAFF
TRBD1	18	TRBJ2-4	few	TRBV20-1	TGCAGTGCGTTGGACAGGGGGTTTGGTCAACTAGCCAAAAACATTCAGTACTTC	CSALDRGFGQLAKNIQYF
-	13	TRBJ1-2	-	TRBV2	TGTGCCAGCAGAGCGACAGCTAACTATGGCTACACCTTC	CASRATANYGYTF
-	14	TRBJ1-6	few	TRBV4-3	TGCGCCAGCAGCCAAGAACCCGATGGGTCACCCCTCCACTTT	CASSQEPDGSPLHF
-	14	TRBJ2-6	many	TRBV11-2	TGTGCCAGCAGCGGACGGTCTGGGGCCAACGTCCTGACTTTC	CASSGRSGANVLTF
-	16	TRBJ2-2	-	TRBV4-1	TGCGCCAGCAGCCAAGATGGCGCGGCCCCTTCCGGGGAGCTGTTTTTT	CASSQDGAAPSGELFF
-	11	TRBJ2-7	-	TRBV29-1	TGCAGCGTTGACAGGGACCCCGAGCAGTACTTC	CSVDRDPEQYF
-	15	TRBJ2-3	many	TRBV15	TGTGCCACCAGCCGAGGGGCCTTTAGCACAGATACGCAGTATTTT	CATSRGAFSTDTQYF
-	14	TRBJ2-1	-	TRBV5-1	TGCGCCAGCAGCCCGGCTATAGGAGGTAATGAGCAGTTCTTC	CASSPAIGGNEQFF
-	13	TRBJ2-2	many	TRBV10-3	TGTGCCAACAGACGGATCAACACCGGGGAGCTGTTTTTT	CANRRINTGELFF
TRBD2	17	TRBJ2-3	many	TRBV5-5	TGTGCCAGCAGCTTGGCCGTAACTAGCGGGGGTGGAGATACGCAGTATTTT	CASSLAVTSGGGDTQYF
-	17	TRBJ2-5	few	TRBV12-3/TRBV12-4	TGTGCCAGCTCATATTCATGGGGCTCCTTGGCGGAAGAGACCCAGTACTTC	CASSYSWGSLAEETQYF
-	15	TRBJ1-1	-	TRBV12-3/TRBV12-4	TGTGCCAGCAGTCCTACAGGGCGAAGGGGAACTGAAGCTTTCTTT	CASSPTGRRGTEAFF
-	12	TRBJ2-5	few	TRBV20-1	TGCAGTGCTCCTAAGTACCAAGAGACCCAGTACTTC	CSAPKYQETQYF
-	13	TRBJ2-4	many	TRBV7-3	TGTGCCAGCAGCTTCAAGGGTGAAAACATTCAGTACTTC	CASSFKGENIQYF
-	15	TRBJ2-3	-	TRBV7-2	TGTGCCAGCAGCCTACGAATGGACAGCCGAGATACGCAGTATTTT	CASSLRMDSRDTQYF
-	16	TRBJ2-7	-	TRBV5-1	TGCGCCAGCAGCTTGGGGAGGGACTCCGGGGCAAACGAGCAGTACTTC	CASSLGRDSGANEQYF
-	18	TRBJ2-2	few	TRBV12-3/TRBV12-4	TGTGCCAGCAGTCCAGGGTCTCACTTAACCCCGAGCACCGGGGAGCTGTTTTTT	CASSPGSHLTPSTGELFF
TRBD2	12	TRBJ2-1	-	TRBV10-3	TGTGCCATCAGTGGGGGACTAGATGAGCAGTTCTTC	CAISGGLDEQFF
-	16	TRBJ1-4	-	TRBV7-9	TGTGCCAGCAGCTTAGAGATTAGCAGGGACCATGAAAAACTGTTTTTT	CASSLEISRDHEKLFF